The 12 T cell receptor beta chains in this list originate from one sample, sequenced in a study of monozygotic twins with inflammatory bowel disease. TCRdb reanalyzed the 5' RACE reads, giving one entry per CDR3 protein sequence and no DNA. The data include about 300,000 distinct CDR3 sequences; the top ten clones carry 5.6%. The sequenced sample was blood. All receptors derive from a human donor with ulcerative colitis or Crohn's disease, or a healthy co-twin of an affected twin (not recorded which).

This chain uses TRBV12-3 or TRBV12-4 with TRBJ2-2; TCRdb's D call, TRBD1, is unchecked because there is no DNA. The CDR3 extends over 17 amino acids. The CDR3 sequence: CASSLGSQGLRGGELFF.

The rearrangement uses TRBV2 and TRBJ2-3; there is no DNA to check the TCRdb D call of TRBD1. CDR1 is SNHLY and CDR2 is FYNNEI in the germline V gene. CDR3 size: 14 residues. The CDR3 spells CASSLGDLTDTQYF.

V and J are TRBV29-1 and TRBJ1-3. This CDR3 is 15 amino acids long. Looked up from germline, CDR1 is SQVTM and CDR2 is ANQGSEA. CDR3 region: CSVDQTPTSGNTIYF.

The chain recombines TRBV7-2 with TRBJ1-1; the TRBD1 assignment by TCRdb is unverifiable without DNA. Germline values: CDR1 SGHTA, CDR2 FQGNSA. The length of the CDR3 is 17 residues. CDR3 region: CASSFPPSGTANTEAFF.

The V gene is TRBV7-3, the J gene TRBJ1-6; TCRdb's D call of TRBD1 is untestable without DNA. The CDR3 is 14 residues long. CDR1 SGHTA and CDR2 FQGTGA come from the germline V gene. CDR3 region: CASSLYPRSSPLHF.

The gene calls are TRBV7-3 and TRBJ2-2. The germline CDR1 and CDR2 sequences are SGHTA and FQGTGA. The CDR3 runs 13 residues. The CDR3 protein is CASSVTGVGELFF.

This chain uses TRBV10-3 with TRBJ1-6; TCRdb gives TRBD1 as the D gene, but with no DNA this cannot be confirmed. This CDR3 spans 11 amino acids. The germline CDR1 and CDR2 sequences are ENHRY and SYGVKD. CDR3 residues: CAIGQGSPLHF.

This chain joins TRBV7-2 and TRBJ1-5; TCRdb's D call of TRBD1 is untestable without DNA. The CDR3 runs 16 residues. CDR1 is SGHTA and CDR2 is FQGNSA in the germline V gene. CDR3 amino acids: CASSPTGTALNQPQHF.

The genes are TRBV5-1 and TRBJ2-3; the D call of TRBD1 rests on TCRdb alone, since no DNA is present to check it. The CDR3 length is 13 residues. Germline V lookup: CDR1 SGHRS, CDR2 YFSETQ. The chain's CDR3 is CASSLGAVGTQYF. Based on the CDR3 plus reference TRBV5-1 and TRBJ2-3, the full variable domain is KAGVTQTPRYLIKTRGQQVTLSCSPISGHRSVSWYQQTPGQGLQFLFEYFSETQRNKGNFPGRFSGRQFSNSRSEMNVSTLELGDSALYLCASSLGAVGTQYFGPGTRLTVL.

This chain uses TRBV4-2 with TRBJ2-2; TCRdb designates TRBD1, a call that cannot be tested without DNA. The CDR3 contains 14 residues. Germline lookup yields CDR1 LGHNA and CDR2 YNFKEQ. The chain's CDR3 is CASSHEGGNGELFF.

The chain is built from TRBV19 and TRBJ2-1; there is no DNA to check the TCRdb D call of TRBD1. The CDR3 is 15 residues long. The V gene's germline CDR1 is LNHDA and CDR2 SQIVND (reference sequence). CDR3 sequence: CASTVEGAYYNEQFF. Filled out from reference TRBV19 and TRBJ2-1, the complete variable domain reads DGGITQSPKYLFRKEGQNVTLSCEQNLNHDAMYWYRQDPGQGLRLIYYSQIVNDFQKGDIAEGYSVSREKKESFPLTVTSAQKNPTAFYLCASTVEGAYYNEQFFGPGTRLTVL.

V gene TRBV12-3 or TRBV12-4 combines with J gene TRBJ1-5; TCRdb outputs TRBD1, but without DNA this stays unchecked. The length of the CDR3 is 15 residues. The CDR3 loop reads CASSIQGIMNQPQHF.